What follows are 25 T cell receptor beta chains derived from one specimen sequenced in a study of T cell repertoires in cytomegalovirus infection. TCRdb independently ran MiXCR on the reads; one entry per CDR3 protein. The sample contains some 700,000 distinct CDR3 sequences, less than 40% of which appear only once. The sample consisted of PBMCs. The receptor set was obtained from a human donor in good health (CMV status not recorded). Some clones in this sample may be carry-over from other donors' samples.

The table lists this clonotype with a few counts. The J gene is TRBJ2-1, the V gene TRBV7-2, with 8 positions matching TRBD1. This CDR3 is 16 amino acids long. From germline, CDR1 is SGHTA and CDR2 FQGNSA. Trimming cost V 6 bases and J 4 bases; bases outside gene matches: 11. The CDR3: CASRPIGTGGYNEQFF. Here the CDR3 DNA reads TGTGCCAGCAGACCCATTGGGACAGGAGGTTACAATGAGCAGTTCTTC.

The chain couples TRBV5-1 to TRBJ1-1; D is perhaps TRBD1 (6 bases). Germline CDR1 is SGHRS and CDR2 is YFSETQ. V was clipped by 1 base and J by 4 bases, with 11 bases between them. This CDR3 spans 14 amino acids. CDR3 loop: CASSLQGGFTEAFF. In DNA, the CDR3 is TGCGCCAGCAGCTTGCAAGGGGGTTTCACTGAAGCTTTCTTT.

The genes are TRBV6-6 and TRBJ1-5; tentative D call: TRBD1 (6 bases). CDR1 is MNHNY, CDR2 SVGAGI, per germline (reference sequence). This CDR3 has 13 amino acids. The V and J ends lost 8 bases and 9 bases respectively, with 17 bases between them. CDR3 sequence (DNA): TGTGCCAGCCTCGTCCTCCTACAGGGGCCCCAGCATTTT. It is translated as CASLVLLQGPQHF.

The genes are TRBV7-9 and TRBJ2-3, with 9 nucleotides matching TRBD1. In germline, CDR1 is SEHNR, CDR2 FQNEAQ (reference sequence). The CDR3 contains 12 residues. After removal of 11 bases from V and 5 bases from J, the junction contained 5 bases not matched to a gene. The CDR3 loop reads CAGGQGQDTQYF. The CDR3 bases are TGTGCCGGAGGACAGGGGCAAGATACGCAGTATTTT.

This clonotype was picked up a small number of times. The genes are TRBV5-4 and TRBJ2-3; D is ambiguous. The germline CDR1 and CDR2 sequences are SGHNT and YYREEE (reference sequence). Trimming removed 0 bases from V and 4 bases from J, with 15 bases in between. This CDR3 comprises 16 residues. The CDR3 DNA is TGTGCCAGCAGCTTGGGAGGACGAGTTGTCGCAGATACGCAGTATTTT. Translating it yields CASSLGGRVVADTQYF.

The chain combines TRBV28 with TRBJ2-2; D gene unclear. This CDR3 contains 15 residues. The germline gives CDR1 MDHEN, CDR2 SYDVKM. Trimming took off 3 bases at V and 1 base at J, with 9 bases between the two ends. CDR3 DNA: TGTGCCAGCAGTTTTGCCAGGATGAACACCGGGGAGCTGTTTTTT. Amino acids: CASSFARMNTGELFF.

This clonotype was detected many times. The chain recombines TRBV7-2 with TRBJ1-1; D uncertain. V lost 5 bases and J lost 1, with 11 bases in between. Germline V CDR1 and CDR2: SGHTA, FQGNSA. The CDR3 loop spans 14 amino acids. CDR3 residues: CASSPRNRNTEAFF. Here the CDR3 DNA reads TGTGCCAGCAGCCCCCGAAATCGGAACACTGAAGCTTTCTTT.

Of note for this clonotype: One end of the junction varies from germline; a read error may be responsible. V and J are TRBV15 and TRBJ1-2; D uncertain. Germline CDR1 is LNHNV and CDR2 is YYDKDF (reference sequence). The CDR3 is 15 residues long. In nucleotides, the CDR3 is TGTGCCACCAGAAGAGACCCCCTCAGAAAGGGAGTCTACACCTTC. It specifies CATRRDPLRKGVYTF.

Regarding this clonotype: One end of the junction varies from germline; a read error may be responsible. The V and J genes are TRBV10-1 and TRBJ2-3, with TRBD2 matching 9 bases. The CDR3 is 15 amino acids. Germline CDR1 WNHNN, CDR2 SYGVQD (reference sequence). The CDR3 spells CAGSPLSGGRDTQYF. In DNA, the CDR3 is TGCGCCGGCAGTCCACTCAGCGGGGGGAGAGATACGCAGTATTTT.

This clonotype was seen more than once but under ten times. The V and J genes are TRBV24-1 and TRBJ2-3; tentative D call: TRBD1 (5 bases). This CDR3 is 16 amino acids long. Germline loops: CDR1 KGHDR, CDR2 SFDVKD. V dropped 5 bases and J dropped 0 bases, with 14 bases sitting between them. The CDR3 DNA reads as TGTGCCACCAGTGTTTCGACAGATACTAGCACAGATACGCAGTATTTT. It is translated as CATSVSTDTSTDTQYF.

This clonotype turned up a few times. The chain carries TRBV7-2 and TRBJ1-5, with D uncertain. V was shortened by 8 bases and J by 0 bases, with 14 bases between the two germline ends. CDR1 and CDR2 from the germline V gene are SGHTA and FQGNSA. The CDR3 length is 15 residues. The CDR3 spells CASQRSSHSNQPQHF. The CDR3 DNA reads as TGTGCCAGCCAAAGGTCCTCTCATAGCAATCAGCCCCAGCATTTT. Filled out from reference TRBV7-2 and TRBJ1-5, the complete variable domain reads GAGVSQSPSNKVTEKGKDVELRCDPISGHTALYWYRQSLGQGLEFLIYFQGNSAPDKSGLPSDRFSAERTGGSVSTLTIQRTQQEDSAVYLCASQRSSHSNQPQHFGDGTRLSIL.

This clonotype was counted ten times or more. This chain joins TRBV6-1 and TRBJ1-2; D not certain. CDR3 length: 16 residues. Trimming cost V 2 bases and J 4 bases, with 17 bases left between them. From germline, CDR1 is MNHNS and CDR2 SASEGT. The CDR3 DNA reads TGTGCCAGCAGTGAAATGCCGGGCAGGATGGGCTATGGCTACACCTTC. Translation: CASSEMPGRMGYGYTF.

Details on this clonotype: A junction end diverges from the germline sequence, so it may reflect a read error. This chain links TRBV5-3 with TRBJ1-4; no clear D. TRBV5-3 is labeled an ORF, and its function is uncertain. The CDR3 has 13 residues. Here the CDR3 reads CASSFVGKEKLFF. CDR3 sequence (DNA): TGTGCCAGCAGCTTTGTGGGCAAAGAAAAACTGTTTTTT.

About this clonotype itself: A much larger clone differs from this one at a single base, so this may be a read error. The chain carries TRBV7-2 and TRBJ2-1, with 7 bases matching TRBD2. Germline CDR1 and CDR2: SGHTA and FQGNSA. V trimming: 6 bases; J trimming: 0 bases; junction bases outside the gene matches: 17. CDR3 length: 19 amino acids. This CDR3 is CASRARPSGMPSSYNEQFF. For the CDR3, the DNA is TGTGCCAGCAGGGCGAGGCCCAGCGGGATGCCTAGCTCCTACAATGAGCAGTTCTTC.

There are a few counts of this clonotype. This sequence joins TRBV19 and TRBJ1-2; D ambiguous. Germline V gives CDR1 LNHDA, CDR2 SQIVND (reference sequence). The CDR3 length is 13 residues. The V end was cut by 3 bases, the J end by 0 bases, with 5 bases between. As DNA, the CDR3 is TGTGCCAGTAGTATGCGGTCTAACTATGGCTACACCTTC. Its protein is CASSMRSNYGYTF.

In regard to this clonotype: A much larger clone differs by one base, so this may be a read error. The chain is built from TRBV7-2 and TRBJ2-7; maybe TRBD1 (6 bases). This CDR3 has 16 residues. Germline V gene lookup returns CDR1 SGHTA and CDR2 FQGNSA. The CDR3 here is CASSRSGQGFSYEPYF. The CDR3 region has the DNA TGTGCCAGCAGCCGCTCGGGGCAGGGGTTCTCCTACGAGCCGTACTTC.

In its sample, this clonotype was seen many times. This sequence joins TRBV7-2 and TRBJ2-5; D not certain. V shed 1 base and J shed 5 bases, with 11 bases lying between them. Per germline, CDR1 SGHTA and CDR2 FQGNSA. This CDR3 region has 14 residues. The CDR3 region is CASSLGRSYETQYF. CDR3 nucleotide sequence: TGTGCCAGCAGCTTAGGCCGATCATACGAGACCCAGTACTTC.

This chain uses TRBV19 with TRBJ1-6; TRBD1 might be the D (5 bases). The CDR3 has 14 residues. V was shortened by 9 bases and J by 2 bases, with 11 bases between the two germline ends. The V gene's germline CDR1 is LNHDA and CDR2 SQIVND (reference sequence). DNA for the CDR3: TGTGCCAGCCGACAGAGCACCTATAATTCACCCCTCCACTTT. Encoded protein: CASRQSTYNSPLHF.

This clonotype came up many times. The J gene is TRBJ1-5, the V gene TRBV7-6; D may be TRBD1 (5 bases). V lost 5 bases, J lost 4 bases, and 12 bases lay in between. Per germline, CDR1 SGHVS and CDR2 FNYEAQ. CDR3 length equals 14 residues. Written as DNA, the CDR3 is TGTGCCAGCAGCCCGGGGCGGGGGAATCAGCCCCAGCATTTT. This translates into CASSPGRGNQPQHF.

The chain is built from TRBV6-2 or TRBV6-3 and TRBJ2-5; D gene uncertain. V shed 0 bases and J shed 6 bases, with 8 bases lying between them. This CDR3 has 13 residues. The germline V gene has CDR1 MNHEY and CDR2 SVGEGT. The CDR3 DNA reads TGTGCCAGCAGTTACTCGGTGGGAAAGACCCAGTACTTC. Its translation: CASSYSVGKTQYF.

The CDR3 DNA follows: TGTGCCAGCAGCCAAGACTGGCGCACCCAGGGGAATGAGCAGTTCTTC. Translating gives CASSQDWRTQGNEQFF. The chain has TRBV3-1 and TRBJ2-1; tentatively, D is TRBD1 (6 bases). The ends were cut back, 0 bases at V and 7 bases at J, with 16 bases in the middle. Germline CDR1 and CDR2: LGHDT and YNNKEL (reference sequence). The CDR3 runs to 16 residues.

The rearrangement uses TRBV5-1 and TRBJ1-2; 7 nucleotides agree with TRBD1. Trimming cost V 1 base and J 3 bases; bases outside gene matches: 9. This CDR3 has 16 amino acids. Germline V gene sequence: CDR1 SGHRS, CDR2 YFSETQ. CDR3 sequence reads: CASSLLPTGRDYGYTF. The CDR3 DNA sequence: TGCGCCAGCAGCTTGCTCCCGACAGGGCGGGACTATGGCTACACCTTC.

The chain combines TRBV6-6 with TRBJ1-3; weak D call: TRBD1 (6 bases). Germline V gene data show CDR1 as MNHNY and CDR2 as SVGAGI (reference sequence). Deletions cut 0 bases from V and 5 bases from J, with 14 bases between. This CDR3 comprises 16 residues. CDR3 region: CASSYSTTGYRNTIYF. The CDR3 DNA follows: TGTGCCAGCAGTTACTCGACGACAGGATATAGAAACACCATATATTTT.

This clonotype has a handful of counts. The CDR3 DNA is TGTGCCAGCAGCCAAACCAGCAATCAGCCCCAGCATTTT. Translated: CASSQTSNQPQHF. The chain employs TRBV14 and TRBJ1-5; D remains unclear. Trimming shortened V by 2 bases and J by 1 base, and 3 bases separated the two germline ends. Germline CDR1 reads SGHDN; CDR2 reads FVKESK. CDR3 length equals 13 residues.

The table lists this clonotype with a few counts. The chain uses TRBV30 and TRBJ2-5, with TRBD2 identical over 8 bases. V dropped 4 bases and J dropped 4; count of bases not matched to a gene: 8. Germline V CDR1 and CDR2: GTSNPN, SVGIG (reference sequence). The CDR3 runs to 14 residues. Here the CDR3 DNA reads TGTGCCTGGAACGAGGCCGGGGGGGGAGAGACCCAGTACTTC. Encoded protein: CAWNEAGGGETQYF.